This section outlines one T cell receptor beta chain sequence together with its context. Antigen specificity is unknown. This sample was taken from a study of cytomegalovirus exposure and HLA in healthy donors. General study results and limits: One cluster of highly shared sequence variants probably arose as a sequencing artifact. Reportedly, a later analysis found an Asian-associated ancestry cluster had fewer N-insertions than the approximately 670-donor mean.

V was pared by 9 bases and J by 6 bases, with 12 bases of the junction left unmatched. The germline gives CDR1 LNHNV, CDR2 YYDKDF (reference sequence). The CDR3 length is 15 residues. This PCR relied on a set of 60 Vbeta primers and 13 Jbeta primers. Sequencing was performed with immunoSEQ multiplex PCR; in TCRdb, only in-frame clones are kept and a portion is missing. The sample includes over 100,000 clones. The specimen was PBMCs. This chain uses TRBV15 with TRBJ2-2; TRBD2 matches at 8 bases. The origin of this receptor is a woman aged 35 to 49 in good health and CMV-seropositive. The CDR3 bases are TGTGCCACAGCATGGGGGGCGGGAGGCGCCGGGGAGCTGTTTTTT. This translates into CATAWGAGGAGELFF.